This T cell receptor beta chain was retrieved from a study of T cell responses to AZD1222 COVID-19 vaccine. Broader study findings: All repertoire sampling was performed exclusively after the peak T cell response.

A note on this clone: As yet, its antigen is unknown.

V shed 4 bases and J 7 bases; nucleotides not matched to a gene: 4. CDR1 is LGHDT, CDR2 YNNKEL, per germline (reference sequence). The CDR3 covers 13 residues. Measured with immunoSEQ multiplex PCR; TCRdb has only the in-frame clones, and not every one. The sample lists 150,000 to 200,000 clones; approximately 90% were seen once. The chain couples TRBV3-1 (or the pseudogene TRBV3-2) to TRBJ1-1, with 9 bases aligning to TRBD1. This receptor was identified in an adult who received the AZD1222 COVID-19 vaccine. The sequencing used peripheral blood, collected 28 days after the second AZD1222 dose. The CDR3 DNA sequence: TGTGCCAGCAGCCCGGGACAGGGATTTGAAGCTTTCTTT. Translated: CASSPGQGFEAFF.